This T cell receptor beta chain was recovered during a study of T-cell reconstitution after alpha-beta-depleted transplantation in children. Unique molecular identifiers tagged the TCRbeta library. Using its own MiXCR run on the PCR reads, TCRdb lists one record per CDR3 protein. The sample holds around 600,000 distinct CDR3 sequences, about 10% seen once. Germline V gene lookup returns CDR1 LGHNT and CDR2 FRNRAP. V lost 1 base, J lost 9 bases, and 13 bases lay in between. The CDR3 is 14 residues long. The chain is built from TRBV12-5 and TRBJ2-1, with a weak D call TRBD2 (6 bases). The sequencing used PBMCs from the stem cell graft donor, collected from the stem cell graft. The TCR was taken from a human donor who donated a stem cell graft to a child with acute myeloid leukemia. The DNA for the CDR3 is TGTGCTAGTGGTTTGGACGGGAGTTTAGGTGAGCAGTTCTTC. Residues: CASGLDGSLGEQFF.